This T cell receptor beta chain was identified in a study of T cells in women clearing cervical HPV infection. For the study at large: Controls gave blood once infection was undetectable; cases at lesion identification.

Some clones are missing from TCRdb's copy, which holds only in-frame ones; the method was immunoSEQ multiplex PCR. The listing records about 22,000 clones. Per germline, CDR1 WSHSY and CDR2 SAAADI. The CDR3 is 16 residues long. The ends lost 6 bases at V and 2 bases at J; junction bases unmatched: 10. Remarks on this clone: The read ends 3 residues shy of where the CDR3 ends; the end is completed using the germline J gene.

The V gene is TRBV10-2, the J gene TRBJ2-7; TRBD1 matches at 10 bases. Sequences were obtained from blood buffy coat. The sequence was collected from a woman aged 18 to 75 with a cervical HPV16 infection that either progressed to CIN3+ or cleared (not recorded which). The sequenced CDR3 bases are TGCGCCAGCAGAAAACAACGGGGGACAGGGGCCTACGAG. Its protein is CASRKQRGTGAYE. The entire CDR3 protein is CASRKQRGTGAYEQYF.